This record looks at one TCR beta chain sequence and its context. What it binds is not known. CD8+ and CD4+ T cells from blood underwent TCR beta sequencing, which was carried out in a high-throughput format. Random hexamers served to reverse transcribe about 0.5 to 1 ug RNA. TCR beta CDR3 was amplified by immunoSEQ multiplex PCR. This amplification extended across 54 Vbeta and 13 Jbeta segments. Each CDR3 protein gets one entry after TCRdb re-called the immunoSEQ multiplex PCR reads with MiXCR. The profile shows 190,000 or so distinct CDR3 sequences, roughly 94% of them singletons. The V and J ends lost 3 bases and 4 bases, in that order; junction bases with no gene match: 2. CDR1 is LNHNV, CDR2 YYDKDF, per germline (reference sequence). There are 15 residues in the CDR3. The entry originates in a study of CD8 T cells in Susac syndrome. Notes on the study in general: An acknowledgment was made by the study that its TCR sequencing and HLA analysis involved relatively few individuals.

Sequences were obtained from CD4+ T cells from PBMCs. The rearrangement links TRBV15 to TRBJ1-4; 10 bases align to TRBD1. This TCR derives from a human donor with multiple sclerosis. In nucleotides, the CDR3 is TGTGCCACCAGCAGGCGGACAGGGGGTAATGAAAAACTGTTTTTT. The encoded protein is CATSRRTGGNEKLFF.